Each of the 7 T cell receptor beta chains below was sequenced from the same sample in a study of CD4 T cells in relation to SARS-CoV-2 and coronaviruses. Unexposed donor CD4+ T cells date from 2011-2018, before the COVID-19 pandemic. After roughly 9 days of culture, CD4+ T cells were isolated. Antigens for these TCRs are unknown. Some clones are missing from TCRdb's copy, which holds only in-frame ones; the method was immunoSEQ multiplex PCR. The data hold tens of thousands of clones, with around 72% observed a single time. The source material was CD4+ T cells from PBMCs, cultured in vitro. These receptors all stem from a human donor in good health.

The chain uses TRBV18 and TRBJ2-3; D unclear. V shed 3 bases and J shed 0 bases, with 7 bases lying between them. Germline lookup yields CDR1 KGHSH and CDR2 LQKENI. The CDR3 runs 14 residues. The DNA for the CDR3 is TGTGCCAGCTCACCTGGGTTTAGCACAGATACGCAGTATTTT. Translated: CASSPGFSTDTQYF.

The chain uses TRBV4-1 and TRBJ2-1; D might be TRBD2 (6 bases). The CDR3 has 15 amino acids. The V end was cut by 0 bases, the J end by 7 bases, with 13 bases between. In germline, CDR1 is MGHRA, CDR2 YSYEKL. Here the CDR3 reads CASSQESRGRNEQFF. For the CDR3, the DNA is TGCGCCAGCAGCCAAGAAAGTCGGGGGAGGAATGAGCAGTTCTTC.

This clone has a single count. The chain uses TRBV2 and TRBJ2-7; D gene unclear. The CDR3 consists of 12 residues. The ends were cut back, 3 bases at V and 7 bases at J, with 10 bases in the middle. From germline, CDR1 is SNHLY and CDR2 FYNNEI. Here the CDR3 reads CASSELIPEQYF. CDR3 coding DNA: TGTGCCAGCAGTGAGTTAATTCCGGAGCAGTACTTC. The full variable domain, completed using reference TRBV2 and TRBJ2-7, is EPEVTQTPSHQVTQMGQEVILRCVPISNHLYFYWYRQILGQKVEFLVSFYNNEISEKSEIFDDQFSVERPDGSNFTLKIRSTKLEDSAMYFCASSELIPEQYFGPGTRLTVT.

The chain has TRBV7-2 and TRBJ2-7; TRBD1 agrees at 10 bases. Looked up from germline, CDR1 is SGHTA and CDR2 is FQGNSA. The CDR3 consists of 15 residues. The J segment lost 5 bases and the V segment lost 5 bases, leaving 9 bases of the junction unmatched. DNA for the CDR3: TGTGCCAGCAGCCCAGGGGGACAGGGGAGAGACGAGCAGTACTTC. This gives the protein CASSPGGQGRDEQYF.

This clone was found a few times. The chain combines TRBV5-1 with TRBJ2-7, with unresolved D. Trimming removed 4 bases at V and 7 bases at J, with 12 bases between. The CDR3 has 12 amino acids. The germline V gene has CDR1 SGHRS and CDR2 YFSETQ. The CDR3 DNA follows: TGCGCCAGCAGCCACCCTTCGTATGAGCAGTACTTC. It is translated as CASSHPSYEQYF.

This rearrangement joins TRBV11-3 to TRBJ2-1; possibly TRBD1 or TRBD2 for D (7 bases each). The CDR3 sequence is 16 residues long. The germline V gene encodes CDR1 SGHNT and CDR2 YENEEA. Trimming pared 1 base from V and 6 bases from J, leaving 16 bases between. The CDR3 DNA reads as TGTGCCAGCAGCTTAGGGGGGGGCAGGGGGTTCAATGAGCAGTTCTTC. As protein: CASSLGGGRGFNEQFF. Looking up the rest from reference TRBV11-3 and TRBJ2-1 gives the full variable domain: EAGVVQSPRYKIIEKKQPVAFWCNPISGHNTLYWYLQNLGQGPELLIRYENEEAVDDSQLPKDRFSAERLKGVDSTLKIQPAELGDSAVYLCASSLGGGRGFNEQFFGPGTRLTVL.

The table lists this clone with a count of one. The chain's CDR3 is CASSATGTLLYGYTF. CDR3 sequence (DNA): TGTGCCAGCAGTGCAACCGGGACCCTTCTCTATGGCTACACCTTC. The chain is built from TRBV25-1 and TRBJ1-2; D is possibly TRBD1 (5 bases). Germline CDR1 is MGHDK and CDR2 is SYGVNS. This CDR3 spans 15 amino acids. Trimming removed 4 bases from V and 4 bases from J, with 16 bases in between.